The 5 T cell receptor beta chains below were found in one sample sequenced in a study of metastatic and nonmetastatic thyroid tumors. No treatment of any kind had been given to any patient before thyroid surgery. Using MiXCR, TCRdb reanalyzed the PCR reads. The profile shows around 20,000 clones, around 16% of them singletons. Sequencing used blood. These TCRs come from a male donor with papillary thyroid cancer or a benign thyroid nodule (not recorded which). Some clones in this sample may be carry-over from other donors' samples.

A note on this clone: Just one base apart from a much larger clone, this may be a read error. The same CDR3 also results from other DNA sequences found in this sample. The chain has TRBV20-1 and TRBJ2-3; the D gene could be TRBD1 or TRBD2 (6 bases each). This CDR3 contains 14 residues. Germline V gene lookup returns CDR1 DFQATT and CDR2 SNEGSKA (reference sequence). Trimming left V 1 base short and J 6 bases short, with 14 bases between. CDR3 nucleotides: TGCAGTGCTAGAGGGGGGCTAGCGTCGGATACGCAGTATTTT. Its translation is CSARGGLASDTQYF.

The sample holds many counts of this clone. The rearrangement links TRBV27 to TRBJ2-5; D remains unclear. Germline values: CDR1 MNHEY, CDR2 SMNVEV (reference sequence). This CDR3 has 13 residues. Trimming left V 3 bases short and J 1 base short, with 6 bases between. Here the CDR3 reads CASSFTIQETQYF. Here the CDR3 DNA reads TGTGCCAGCAGTTTTACCATCCAAGAGACCCAGTACTTC.

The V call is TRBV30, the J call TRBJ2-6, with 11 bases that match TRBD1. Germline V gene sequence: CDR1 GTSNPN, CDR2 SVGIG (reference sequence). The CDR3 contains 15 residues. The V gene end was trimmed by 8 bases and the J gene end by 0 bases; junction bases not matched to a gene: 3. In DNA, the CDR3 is TGTGCCAGAGGGACAGGGGGCTCTGGGGCCAACGTCCTGACTTTC. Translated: CARGTGGSGANVLTF.

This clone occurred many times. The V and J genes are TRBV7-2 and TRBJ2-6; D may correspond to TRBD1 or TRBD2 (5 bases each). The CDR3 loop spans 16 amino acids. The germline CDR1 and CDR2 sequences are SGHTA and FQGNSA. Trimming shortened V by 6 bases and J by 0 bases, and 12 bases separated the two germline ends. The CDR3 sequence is CASSRDGSSGANVLTF. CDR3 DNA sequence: TGTGCCAGCAGTCGGGACGGCTCCTCTGGGGCCAACGTCCTGACTTTC.

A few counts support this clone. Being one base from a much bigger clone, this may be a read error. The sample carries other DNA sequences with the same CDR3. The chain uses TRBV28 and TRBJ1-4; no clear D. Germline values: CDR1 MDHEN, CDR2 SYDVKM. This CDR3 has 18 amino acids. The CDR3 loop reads CASSQMDVHRATNEKLFF. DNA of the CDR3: TGTGCCAGCAGCCAAATGGACGTCCACCGCGCAACTAATGAAAAACTGTTTTTC.